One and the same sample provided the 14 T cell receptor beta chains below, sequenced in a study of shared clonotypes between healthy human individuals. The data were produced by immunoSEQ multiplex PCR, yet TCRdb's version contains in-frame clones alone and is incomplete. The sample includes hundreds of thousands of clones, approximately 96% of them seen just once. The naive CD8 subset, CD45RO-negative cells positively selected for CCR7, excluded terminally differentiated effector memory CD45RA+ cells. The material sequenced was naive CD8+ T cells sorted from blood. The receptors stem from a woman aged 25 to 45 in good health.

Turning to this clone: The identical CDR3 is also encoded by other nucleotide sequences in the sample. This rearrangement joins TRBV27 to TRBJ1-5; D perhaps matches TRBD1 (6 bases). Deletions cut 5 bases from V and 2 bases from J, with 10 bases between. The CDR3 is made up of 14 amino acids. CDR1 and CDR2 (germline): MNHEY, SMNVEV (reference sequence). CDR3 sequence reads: CASSLRQGNQPQHF. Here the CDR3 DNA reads TGTGCCAGCAGTCTGCGACAGGGCAATCAGCCCCAGCATTTT.

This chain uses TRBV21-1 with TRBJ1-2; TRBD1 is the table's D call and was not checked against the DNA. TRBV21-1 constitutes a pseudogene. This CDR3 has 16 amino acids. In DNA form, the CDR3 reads TGTGCCAGCAGCACAAGACCGGGACAGGGTAGGTATGGCTACACCTTC. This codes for CASSTRPGQGRYGYTF.

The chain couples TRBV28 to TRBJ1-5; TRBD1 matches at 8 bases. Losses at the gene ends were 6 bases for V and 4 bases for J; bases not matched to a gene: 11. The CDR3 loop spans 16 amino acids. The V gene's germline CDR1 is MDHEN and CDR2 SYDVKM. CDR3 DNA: TGTGCCAGCAGCTTTGGGACAGGTATTACGAATCAGCCCCAGCATTTT. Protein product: CASSFGTGITNQPQHF.

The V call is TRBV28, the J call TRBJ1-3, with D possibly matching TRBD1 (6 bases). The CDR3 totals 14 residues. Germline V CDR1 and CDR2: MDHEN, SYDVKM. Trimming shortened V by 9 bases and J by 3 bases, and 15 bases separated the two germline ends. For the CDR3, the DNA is TGTGCCAGTCAACAGGGAATCGGTGGAAACACCATATATTTT. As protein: CASQQGIGGNTIYF. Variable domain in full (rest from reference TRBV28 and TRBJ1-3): DVKVTQSSRYLVKRTGEKVFLECVQDMDHENMFWYRQDPGLGLRLIYFSYDVKMKEKGDIPEGYSVSREKKERFSLILESASTNQTSMYLCASQQGIGGNTIYFGEGSWLTVV.

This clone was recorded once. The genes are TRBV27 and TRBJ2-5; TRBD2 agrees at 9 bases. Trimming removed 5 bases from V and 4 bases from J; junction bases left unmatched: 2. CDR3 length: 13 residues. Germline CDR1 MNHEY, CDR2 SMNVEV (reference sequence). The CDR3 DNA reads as TGTGCCAGCAGTACACTAGCGGGAGAGACCCAGTACTTC. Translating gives CASSTLAGETQYF.

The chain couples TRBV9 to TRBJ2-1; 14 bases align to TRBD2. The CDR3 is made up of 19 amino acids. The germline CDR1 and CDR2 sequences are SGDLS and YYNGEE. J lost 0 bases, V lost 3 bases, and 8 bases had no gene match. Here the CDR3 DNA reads TGTGCCAGCAGCGACCCGGGACTAGCGGGAGTTCACTCCTACAATGAGCAGTTCTTC. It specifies CASSDPGLAGVHSYNEQFF.

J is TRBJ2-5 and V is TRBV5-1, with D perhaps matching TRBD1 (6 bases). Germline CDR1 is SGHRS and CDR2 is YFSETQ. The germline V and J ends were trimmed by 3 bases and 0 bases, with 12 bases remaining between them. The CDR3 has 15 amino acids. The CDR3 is CASSSEGGHQETQYF. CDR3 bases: TGCGCCAGCAGCTCCGAAGGGGGACACCAAGAGACCCAGTACTTC. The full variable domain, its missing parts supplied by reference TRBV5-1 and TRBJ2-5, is KAGVTQTPRYLIKTRGQQVTLSCSPISGHRSVSWYQQTPGQGLQFLFEYFSETQRNKGNFPGRFSGRQFSNSRSEMNVSTLELGDSALYLCASSSEGGHQETQYFGPGTRLLVL.

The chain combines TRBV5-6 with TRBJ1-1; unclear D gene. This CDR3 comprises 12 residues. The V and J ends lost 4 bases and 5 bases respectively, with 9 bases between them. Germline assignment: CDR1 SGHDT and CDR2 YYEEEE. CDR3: CASSQSSTEAFF. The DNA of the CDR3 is TGTGCCAGCAGCCAAAGCAGTACTGAAGCTTTCTTT.

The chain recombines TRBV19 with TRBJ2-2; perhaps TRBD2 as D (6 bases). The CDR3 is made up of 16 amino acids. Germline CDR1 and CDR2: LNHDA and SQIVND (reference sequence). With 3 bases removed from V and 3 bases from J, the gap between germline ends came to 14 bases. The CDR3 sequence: CASSIEEGRDTGELFF. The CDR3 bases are TGTGCCAGTAGTATTGAGGAGGGTCGGGACACCGGGGAGCTGTTTTTT. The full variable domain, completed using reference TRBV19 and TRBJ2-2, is DGGITQSPKYLFRKEGQNVTLSCEQNLNHDAMYWYRQDPGQGLRLIYYSQIVNDFQKGDIAEGYSVSREKKESFPLTVTSAQKNPTAFYLCASSIEEGRDTGELFFGEGSRLTVL.

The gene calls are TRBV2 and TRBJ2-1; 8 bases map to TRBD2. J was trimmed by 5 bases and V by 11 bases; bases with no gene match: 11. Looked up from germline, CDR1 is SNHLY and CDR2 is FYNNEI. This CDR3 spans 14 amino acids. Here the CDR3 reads CACGGTRPDNEQFF. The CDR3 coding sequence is TGTGCCTGCGGGGGGACTAGACCAGACAATGAGCAGTTCTTC.

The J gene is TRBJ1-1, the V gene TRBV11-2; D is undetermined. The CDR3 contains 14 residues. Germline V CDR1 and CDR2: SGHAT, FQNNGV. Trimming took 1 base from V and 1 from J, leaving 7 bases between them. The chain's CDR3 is CASSLVRRNTEAFF. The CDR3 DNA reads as TGTGCCAGCAGCTTAGTAAGAAGGAACACTGAAGCTTTCTTT. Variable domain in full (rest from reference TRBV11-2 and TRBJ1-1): EAGVAQSPRYKIIEKRQSVAFWCNPISGHATLYWYQQILGQGPKLLIQFQNNGVVDDSQLPKDRFSAERLKGVDSTLKIQPAKLEDSAVYLCASSLVRRNTEAFFGQGTRLTVV.

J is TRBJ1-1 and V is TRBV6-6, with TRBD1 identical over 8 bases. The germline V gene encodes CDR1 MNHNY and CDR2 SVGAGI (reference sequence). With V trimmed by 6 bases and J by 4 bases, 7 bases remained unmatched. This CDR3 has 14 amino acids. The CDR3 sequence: CASRQQGGGTEAFF. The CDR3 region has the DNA TGTGCCAGCAGACAACAGGGGGGGGGCACTGAAGCTTTCTTT.

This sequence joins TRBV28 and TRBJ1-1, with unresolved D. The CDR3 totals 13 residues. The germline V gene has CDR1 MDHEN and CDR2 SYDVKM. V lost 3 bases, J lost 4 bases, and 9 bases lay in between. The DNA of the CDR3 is TGTGCCAGCAGTTTTTTCGCGCCCACTGAAGCTTTCTTT. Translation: CASSFFAPTEAFF.

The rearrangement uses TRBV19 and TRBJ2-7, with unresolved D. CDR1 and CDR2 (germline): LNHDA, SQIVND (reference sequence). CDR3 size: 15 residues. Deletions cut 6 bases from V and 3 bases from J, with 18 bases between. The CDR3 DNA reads TGTGCCAGTAGCTTGATTATGGCATCGGGCTACGAGCAGTACTTC. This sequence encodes CASSLIMASGYEQYF.